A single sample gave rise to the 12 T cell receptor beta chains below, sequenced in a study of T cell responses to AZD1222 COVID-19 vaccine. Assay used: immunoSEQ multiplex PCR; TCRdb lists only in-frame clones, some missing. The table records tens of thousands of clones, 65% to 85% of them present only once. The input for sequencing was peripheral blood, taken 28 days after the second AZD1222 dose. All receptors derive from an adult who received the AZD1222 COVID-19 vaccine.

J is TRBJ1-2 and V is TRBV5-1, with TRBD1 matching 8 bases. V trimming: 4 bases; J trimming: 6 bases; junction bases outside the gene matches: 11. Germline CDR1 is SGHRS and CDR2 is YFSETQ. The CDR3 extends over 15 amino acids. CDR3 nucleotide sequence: TGCGCCAGCAGCCTACCAGGACAGGGAAGCGATGGCTACACCTTC. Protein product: CASSLPGQGSDGYTF.

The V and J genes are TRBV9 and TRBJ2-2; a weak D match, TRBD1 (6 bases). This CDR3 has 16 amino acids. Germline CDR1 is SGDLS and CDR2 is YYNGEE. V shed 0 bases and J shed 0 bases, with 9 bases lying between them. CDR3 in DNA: TGTGCCAGCAGCGTAGTAGGGGGACCGAACACCGGGGAGCTGTTTTTT. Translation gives CASSVVGGPNTGELFF.

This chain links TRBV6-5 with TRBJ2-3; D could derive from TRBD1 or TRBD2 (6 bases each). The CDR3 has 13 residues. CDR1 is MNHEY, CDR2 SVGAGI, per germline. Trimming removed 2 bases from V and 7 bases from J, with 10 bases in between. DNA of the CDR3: TGTGCCAGCAGTTACGGGGGGCCTAATACGCAGTATTTT. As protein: CASSYGGPNTQYF.

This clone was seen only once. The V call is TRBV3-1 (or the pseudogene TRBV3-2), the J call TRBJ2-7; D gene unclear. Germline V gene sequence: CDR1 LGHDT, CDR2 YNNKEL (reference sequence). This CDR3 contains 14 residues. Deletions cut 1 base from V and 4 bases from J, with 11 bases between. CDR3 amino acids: CASSQGGLRYEQYF. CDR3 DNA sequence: TGTGCCAGCAGCCAAGGGGGTCTTCGGTACGAGCAGTACTTC.

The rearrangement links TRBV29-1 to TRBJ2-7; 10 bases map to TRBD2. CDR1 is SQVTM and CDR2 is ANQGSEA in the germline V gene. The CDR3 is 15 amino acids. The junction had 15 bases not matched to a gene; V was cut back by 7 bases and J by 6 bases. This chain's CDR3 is CSATKGLATSGEQYF. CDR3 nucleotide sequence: TGCAGCGCCACGAAGGGACTAGCGACGTCCGGCGAGCAGTACTTC.

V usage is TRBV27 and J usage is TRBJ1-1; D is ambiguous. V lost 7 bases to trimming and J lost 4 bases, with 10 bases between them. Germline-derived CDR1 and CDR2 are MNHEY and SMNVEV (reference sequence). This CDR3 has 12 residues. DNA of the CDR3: TGTGCCAGCACCTCTGGAGGCACTGAAGCTTTCTTT. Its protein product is CASTSGGTEAFF.

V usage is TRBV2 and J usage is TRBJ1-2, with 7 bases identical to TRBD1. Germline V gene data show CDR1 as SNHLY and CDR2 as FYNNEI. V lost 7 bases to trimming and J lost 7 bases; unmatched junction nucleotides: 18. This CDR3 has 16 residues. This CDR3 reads CASKEFEGARGVGYTF. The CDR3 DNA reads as TGTGCCAGCAAGGAGTTTGAGGGGGCCCGAGGGGTTGGCTACACCTTC.

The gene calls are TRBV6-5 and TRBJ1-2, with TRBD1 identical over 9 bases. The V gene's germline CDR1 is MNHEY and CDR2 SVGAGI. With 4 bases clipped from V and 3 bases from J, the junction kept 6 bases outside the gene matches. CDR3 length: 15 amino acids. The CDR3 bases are TGTGCCAGCAGTTGGAAACAGGGGGCCTACTATGGCTACACCTTC. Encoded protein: CASSWKQGAYYGYTF.

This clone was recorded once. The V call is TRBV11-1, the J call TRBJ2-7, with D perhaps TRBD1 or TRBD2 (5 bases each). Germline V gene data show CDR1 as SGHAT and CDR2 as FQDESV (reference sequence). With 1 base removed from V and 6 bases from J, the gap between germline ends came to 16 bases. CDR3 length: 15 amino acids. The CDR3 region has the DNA TGTGCCAGCAGCTTAGTGTCAGACCGGGGCTTCGAGCAGTACTTC. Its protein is CASSLVSDRGFEQYF.

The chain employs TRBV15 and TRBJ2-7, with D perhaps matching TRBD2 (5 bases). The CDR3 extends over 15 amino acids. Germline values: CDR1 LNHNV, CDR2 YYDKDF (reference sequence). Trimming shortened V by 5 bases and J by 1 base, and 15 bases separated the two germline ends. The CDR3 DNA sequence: TGTGCCACCAGCCCTCCCCTGGCGGGTTCCTACGAGCAGTACTTC. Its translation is CATSPPLAGSYEQYF.

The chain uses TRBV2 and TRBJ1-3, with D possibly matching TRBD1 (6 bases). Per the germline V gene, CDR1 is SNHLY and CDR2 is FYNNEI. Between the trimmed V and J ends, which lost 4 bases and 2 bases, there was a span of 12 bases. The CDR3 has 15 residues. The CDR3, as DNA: TGTGCCAGCAGTGGGTCGACAGGTACTGGAAACACCATATATTTT. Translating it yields CASSGSTGTGNTIYF.

As DNA, the CDR3 is TGTGCCAGCAGCTTAGGGACAGGGGGGACGGACACCGGGGAGCTGTTTTTT. Protein sequence: CASSLGTGGTDTGELFF. The J gene is TRBJ2-2, the V gene TRBV11-3, with TRBD1 matching over 10 bases. Trimming at V came to 1 base and at J to 3 bases, leaving 5 bases not matched to a gene. The CDR3 is made up of 17 amino acids. Per the germline V gene, CDR1 is SGHNT and CDR2 is YENEEA.